This T cell receptor beta chain was sequenced during a study of siplizumab effects on memory and regulatory T cells. Regarding the study as a whole: The study found naive T cells seemingly more diverse than memory cells and seemingly major alloresponse contributors. Proliferating CD4+ or CD8+ clones, roughly 75-96% of them, lacked an assignable naive or memory phenotype. Few alloreactive clones mapped to unstimulated subsets. Suppressive function of proliferating Tregs from siplizumab cultures was not confirmed.

V lost 2 bases and J lost 5; bases outside the gene matches: 14. Looked up from germline, CDR1 is SGHTA and CDR2 is FQGTGA. The CDR3 runs 18 residues. As for this clone: Its antigen is still unknown.

Sequencing used immunoSEQ multiplex PCR; TCRdb keeps in-frame clones, though not all of them. The sample comprises roughly 110,000 clones, just over 90% of which are singletons, and approximately 0.17% rests with the top ten. This TCR was recovered from a human donor in good health. The sequenced sample consisted of non-Treg CD4+ T cells sorted from blood. The rearrangement uses TRBV7-3 and TRBJ2-3; 9 nucleotides align to TRBD2. The CDR3: CASSLEGTGTSSGDTQYF. The DNA for the CDR3 is TGTGCCAGCAGCTTAGAGGGGACCGGGACTAGCTCGGGAGATACGCAGTATTTT. The full variable domain, its missing parts supplied by reference TRBV7-3 and TRBJ2-3, is GAGVSQTPSNKVTEKGKYVELRCDPISGHTALYWYRQSLGQGPEFLIYFQGTGAADDSGLPNDRFFAVRPEGSVSTLKIQRTERGDSAVYLCASSLEGTGTSSGDTQYFGPGTRLTVL.